This TCR beta chain was sequenced in a study of graft-versus-host responses after intestinal transplantation. Looking at the study overall: Grafts were multivisceral, liver-intestinal, or isolated intestinal. The recipients all started with anti-thymocyte globulin induction and then took tacrolimus and steroids for two to four years. Whole-study findings and limits: Investigators detected GvH clones in recipient marrow, with some emerging earlier in ileum or blood. The highest levels of circulating GvH clones went along with early declines in HvG clones after transplant.

Graft tissue was processed to release intraepithelial and lamina propria lymphocytes. Clones were sequenced by immunoSEQ multiplex PCR, and TCRdb holds only the in-frame ones, with some missing. The table records about 15,000 clones, roughly two thirds of them present only once. The CDR3 spans 10 residues. V dropped 6 bases and J dropped 4 bases, with 4 bases sitting between them. The germline CDR1 and CDR2 sequences are SGDLS and YYNGEE. In regard to this clone: Its antigen is not identified.

The sequenced sample was ileum tissue, obtained approximately 700 days after intestinal transplantation. This TCR derives from a human patient who received an intestinal transplant, so some T cells may come from the graft donor. The gene calls are TRBV9 and TRBJ1-2; no reliable D call. The CDR3 coding sequence is TGTGCCAGCAAACTCTATGGCTACACCTTC. Translated, it gives CASKLYGYTF.